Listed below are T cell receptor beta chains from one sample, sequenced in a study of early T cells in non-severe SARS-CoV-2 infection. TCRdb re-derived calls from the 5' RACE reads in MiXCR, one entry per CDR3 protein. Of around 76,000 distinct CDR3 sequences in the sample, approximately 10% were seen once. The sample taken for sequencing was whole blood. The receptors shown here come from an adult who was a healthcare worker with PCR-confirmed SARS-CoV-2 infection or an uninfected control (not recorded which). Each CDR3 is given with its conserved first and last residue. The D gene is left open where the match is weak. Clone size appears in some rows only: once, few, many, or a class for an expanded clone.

CDR3: CASRSGSGGYSNQPQHF; DNA: TGTGCCAGCAGATCAGGCTCAGGGGGGTATAGCAATCAGCCCCAGCATTTT; V: TRBV7-6; J: TRBJ1-5; D: TRBD1; size: .
CDR3: CASSYRGVNYGYTF; DNA: TGTGCCAGCAGTTACAGGGGGGTTAACTATGGCTACACCTTC; V: TRBV12-3/TRBV12-4; J: TRBJ1-2; D: TRBD1; size: .
CDR3: CASGPPGYGYTF; DNA: TGCGCCAGCGGACCCCCAGGCTATGGCTACACCTTC; V: TRBV5-1; J: TRBJ1-2; D: .; size: many
CDR3: CSARAGGGYEQYF; DNA: TGCAGTGCTAGAGCCGGGGGCGGCTACGAGCAGTACTTC; V: TRBV20-1; J: TRBJ2-7; D: .; size: few
CDR3: CASSQVAGANVLIF; DNA: TGTGCCAGCAGCCAAGTGGCCGGGGCCAACGTCCTGATTTTC; V: TRBV14; J: TRBJ2-6; D: .; size: few
CDR3: CASRGQGAGQPQHF; DNA: TGTGCCAGCAGGGGGCAGGGGGCGGGTCAGCCCCAGCATTTT; V: TRBV25-1; J: TRBJ1-5; D: TRBD1; size: .
CDR3: CASSLGGVKGETQYF; DNA: TGTGCCAGCAGCTTGGGTGGGGTGAAAGGGGAGACCCAGTACTTC; V: TRBV5-4; J: TRBJ2-5; D: .; size: .
CDR3: CASSLDDLAGYNEQFF; DNA: TGTGCCAGCAGCTTAGATGATCTGGCGGGATATAATGAGCAGTTCTTC; V: TRBV11-1; J: TRBJ2-1; D: .; size: .
CDR3: CASSASRSGGTTRTDTQYF; DNA: TGTGCCAGCAGCGCATCCCGTAGCGGGGGGACGACCCGCACAGATACGCAGTATTTT; V: TRBV9; J: TRBJ2-3; D: TRBD2; size: many
CDR3: CASSPTPGTSGEETQYF; DNA: TGTGCCAGCAGCCCTACCCCCGGGACTAGCGGCGAAGAGACCCAGTACTTC; V: TRBV12-3/TRBV12-4; J: TRBJ2-5; D: TRBD2; size: many
CDR3: CASSPTSGAAGEQFF; DNA: TGTGCCAGCAGCCCGACTAGCGGGGCTGCCGGTGAGCAGTTCTTC; V: TRBV7-3; J: TRBJ2-1; D: TRBD2; size: .
CDR3: CASSLRQGSGYEQYF; DNA: TGTGCCAGCTCCCTACGACAGGGATCGGGCTACGAGCAGTACTTC; V: TRBV18; J: TRBJ2-7; D: TRBD1; size: few
CDR3: CASSPEGAGNSPLHF; DNA: TGCGCCAGCAGCCCGGAGGGCGCGGGGAATTCACCCCTCCACTTT; V: TRBV5-1; J: TRBJ1-6; D: .; size: few
CDR3: CASSSPQGITDTQYF; DNA: TGTGCCAGCAGTTCTCCACAGGGAATTACAGATACGCAGTATTTT; V: TRBV6-5; J: TRBJ2-3; D: .; size: many
CDR3: CASSQGGNQPQHF; DNA: TGTGCCAGCAGCCAAGGGGGGAATCAGCCCCAGCATTTT; V: TRBV2; J: TRBJ1-5; D: .; size: many
CDR3: CASSDSFGSLNTEAFF; DNA: TGTGCCAGCAGTGACTCGTTTGGCAGCCTGAACACTGAAGCTTTCTTT; V: TRBV6-1; J: TRBJ1-1; D: .; size: many
CDR3: CASSQGRALGTQYF; DNA: TGTGCCAGCAGCCAAGGACGGGCCCTCGGGACCCAGTACTTC; V: TRBV3-1; J: TRBJ2-5; D: .; size: few